These T cell receptor beta chains were read from a single sample in a study of shared clonotypes between healthy human individuals. Some clones are missing from TCRdb's copy, which holds only in-frame ones; the method was immunoSEQ multiplex PCR. Here the sample spans around 690,000 clones, around 90% being singletons. Sequenced: memory CD8+ T cells from PBMCs. The source is a man younger than 35 in good health. Some clones in this sample may be carry-over from other donors' samples. Each CDR3 is given with its conserved first and last residue. Each record gives: clone size, J gene, V gene, D gene, CDR3 length, CDR3 protein, CDR3 DNA. A D gene is named only where the DNA matches it firmly. Clone size appears in some rows only: once, few, many, or a class for an expanded clone.

. | TRBJ1-2 | TRBV7-9 | . | 14 | CASSWTTANYGYTF | TGTGCCAGCAGCTGGACTACCGCTAACTATGGCTACACCTTC
. | TRBJ2-7 | TRBV4-3 | TRBD2 | 16 | CASSQEPSGVAYEQYF | TGCGCCAGCAGCCAAGAACCTAGCGGAGTGGCCTACGAGCAGTACTTC
. | TRBJ1-1 | TRBV19 | . | 13 | CASSMQGSTEAFF | TGTGCCAGTAGTATGCAGGGTTCCACTGAAGCTTTCTTT
. | TRBJ1-2 | TRBV7-3 | TRBD1 | 13 | CASSSNMGDSFSF | TGTGCCAGCAGCTCTAATATGGGGGACAGTTTCTCCTTC
. | TRBJ1-1 | TRBV29-1 | . | 12 | CSVEVNNPEAFF | TGCAGCGTTGAGGTAAACAACCCTGAAGCTTTCTTT
. | TRBJ1-1 | TRBV6-5 | TRBD1 | 14 | CASTEGQGRSEAFF | TGTGCCAGCACCGAGGGACAGGGAAGAAGTGAAGCTTTCTTT
. | TRBJ2-1 | TRBV20-1 | . | 10 | CSALGGEQFF | TGCAGTGCTCTAGGGGGAGAGCAGTTCTTC
. | TRBJ2-7 | TRBV19 | . | 16 | CASSIVAGGSSYEQYF | TGTGCCAGTAGTATAGTGGCAGGGGGGAGCTCCTACGAGCAGTACTTC
few | TRBJ1-5 | TRBV6-5 | TRBD1 | 14 | CASQDRGVNQPQHF | TGTGCCAGCCAGGACAGGGGGGTCAATCAGCCCCAGCATTTT
. | TRBJ2-7 | TRBV6-6 | TRBD1 | 14 | CASRVDRVGYEQYF | TGTGCCAGCAGAGTCGACAGGGTTGGCTACGAGCAGTACTTC
. | TRBJ2-1 | TRBV19 | TRBD2 | 13 | CASRTSFYNEQFF | TGTGCCAGTCGGACTAGCTTCTACAATGAGCAGTTCTTC
few | TRBJ1-5 | TRBV2 | . | 14 | CASSDAIWNQPQHF | TGTGCCAGCAGTGACGCTATATGGAATCAGCCCCAGCATTTT
. | TRBJ2-7 | TRBV10-3 | . | 14 | CAISEMGERHEQYF | TGTGCCATCAGTGAGATGGGAGAAAGGCACGAGCAGTACTTC
. | TRBJ2-7 | TRBV7-9 | . | 13 | CASSWGEDFEQYF | TGTGCCAGCAGCTGGGGGGAGGACTTCGAGCAGTACTTC
. | TRBJ2-7 | TRBV9 | . | 13 | CASSVAGTYEQYF | TGTGCCAGCAGCGTAGCCGGGACCTACGAGCAGTACTTC
. | TRBJ2-7 | TRBV11-2 | . | 14 | CASRRGGQDYEQYF | TGTGCCAGCAGAAGGGGGGGACAAGATTACGAGCAGTACTTC
. | TRBJ2-7 | TRBV7-9 | TRBD2 | 15 | CASSLVLAGVHEQYF | TGTGCCAGCAGCTTAGTCCTAGCGGGAGTCCACGAGCAGTACTTC
few | TRBJ2-7 | TRBV5-4 | TRBD2 | 14 | CASSLAGGPHEQYF | TGTGCCAGCAGTCTAGCGGGAGGTCCCCACGAGCAGTACTTC
. | TRBJ1-6 | TRBV28 | . | 12 | CASSPENSPLHF | TGTGCCAGCAGCCCGGAAAATTCACCCCTCCACTTT
. | TRBJ2-1 | TRBV28 | . | 14 | CASLKEAMASEQFF | TGTGCCAGTCTGAAGGAGGCGATGGCAAGTGAGCAGTTCTTC
once | TRBJ2-2 | TRBV11-1 | TRBD2 | 18 | CASSSPGEGSTTAGELFF | TGTGCCAGCAGCTCGCCCGGGGAGGGTTCCACGACCGCCGGGGAGCTGTTTTTT
few | TRBJ1-5 | TRBV28 | TRBD1 | 18 | CASSLPREDRGSNQPQHF | TGTGCCAGCAGTTTGCCGCGGGAGGACAGGGGAAGCAATCAGCCCCAGCATTTT
. | TRBJ1-1 | TRBV21-1 | . | 14 | CASSKAGRNTEAFF | TGTGCCAGCAGCAAAGCCGGGAGAAACACTGAAGCTTTCTTT
. | TRBJ1-1 | TRBV4-1 | TRBD1 | 16 | CASSLFGTGGFAEAFF | TGCGCCAGCAGCCTTTTTGGGACAGGGGGTTTCGCTGAAGCTTTCTTT
. | TRBJ2-3 | TRBV11-2 | TRBD2 | 16 | CASSLVSGGAADTQYF | TGTGCCAGCAGCTTAGTTAGCGGGGGAGCCGCAGATACGCAGTATTTT
. | TRBJ1-2 | TRBV6-7 | . | 14 | CASSRTEARYGYTF | TGTGCCAGCAGTAGGACAGAAGCTAGGTATGGCTACACCTTC